This passage covers 23 T cell receptor beta chains from one sample sequenced in a study of vaccination and CD4 T cells after COVID-19. Sequence data for DNA of cultured CD4+ T cells were generated by the Oncomine TCR Beta short-read assay. TCRdb redid the calling of the PCR reads with MiXCR, one entry per CDR3 protein. The profile shows about 15,000 distinct CDR3 sequences, about 42% of them singletons. These receptors' antigens are unknown. Treatment indicated: roughly 11-day PBMC culture with coronavirus spike peptide pools or control peptides (ViraFEST assay). Sequencing was performed on CD4+ T cells from blood, cultured in vitro, taken before SARS-CoV-2 vaccination. The receptors stem from a human donor who received a COVID-19 vaccine.

There are a few counts of this clonotype. The CDR3 DNA reads as TGTGCCTGGAGTGTATACGGTAGCACAGATACGCAGTATTTT. It specifies CAWSVYGSTDTQYF. The chain combines TRBV30 with TRBJ2-3; D remains ambiguous. Deletions cut 0 bases from V and 0 bases from J, with 7 bases between. The CDR3 length is 14 residues. From germline, CDR1 is GTSNPN and CDR2 SVGIG (reference sequence).

The V gene is TRBV11-3, the J gene TRBJ2-3; D is possibly TRBD1 or TRBD2 (6 bases each). In germline, CDR1 is SGHNT, CDR2 YENEEA. V lost 0 bases, J lost 0 bases, and 13 bases lay in between. The CDR3 length is 17 residues. CDR3 residues: CASSLEGTGTSTDTQYF. The DNA for the CDR3 is TGTGCCAGCAGCTTAGAAGGCACAGGGACTAGCACAGATACGCAGTATTTT.

V and J are TRBV5-1 and TRBJ2-1, with TRBD2 matching 10 bases. Germline assignment: CDR1 SGHRS and CDR2 YFSETQ. Trimming took 2 bases from V and 5 from J; bases not matched to a gene: 4. The CDR3 length is 15 residues. The CDR3 nucleotides read TGCGCCAGCAGCTTTAGCGGGGGGCAGGACAATGAGCAGTTCTTC. Amino acids: CASSFSGGQDNEQFF. The whole variable domain, filled in from reference TRBV5-1 and TRBJ2-1, reads KAGVTQTPRYLIKTRGQQVTLSCSPISGHRSVSWYQQTPGQGLQFLFEYFSETQRNKGNFPGRFSGRQFSNSRSEMNVSTLELGDSALYLCASSFSGGQDNEQFFGPGTRLTVL.

V is TRBV6-1 and J is TRBJ1-1; D not resolved. There are 11 residues in the CDR3. Trimming shortened V by 10 bases and J by 11 bases, and 17 bases separated the two germline ends. Germline V gene lookup returns CDR1 MNHNS and CDR2 SASEGT. The CDR3 bases are TGTGCCATCGGTGATATCTACAACGCTTTCTTT. Translating it yields CAIGDIYNAFF.

This chain joins TRBV2 and TRBJ1-1, with TRBD1 as a possible D gene (5 bases). This CDR3 has 13 residues. V lost 7 bases to trimming and J lost 1 base, with 10 bases between them. Germline V lookup: CDR1 SNHLY, CDR2 FYNNEI. This CDR3 is CASMYRTNTEAFF. DNA of the CDR3: TGTGCCAGCATGTACAGGACGAACACTGAAGCTTTCTTT.

This rearrangement joins TRBV7-3 to TRBJ2-1, with TRBD1 as a possible D gene (6 bases). Germline values: CDR1 SGHTA, CDR2 FQGTGA. This CDR3 contains 16 residues. V lost 5 bases and J lost 3, with 17 bases in between. CDR3 sequence reads: CASSQGQGQLYNEQFF. As DNA, the CDR3 is TGTGCCAGCAGCCAGGGGCAGGGTCAACTCTACAATGAGCAGTTCTTC.

This clonotype was counted between two and nine times. V gene TRBV5-3 combines with J gene TRBJ2-7, with TRBD1 as a possible D gene (6 bases). TRBV5-3 is assigned to the ORF class and has an uncertain function. This CDR3 contains 15 residues. Trimming stripped 5 bases from V and 0 bases from J, with 15 bases between. The DNA of the CDR3 is TGTGCCAGAAGTCAAGACAGGTTCCCCTCCTACGAGCAGTACTTC. Protein product: CARSQDRFPSYEQYF.

The rearrangement uses TRBV5-4 and TRBJ1-2, with a tentative D call TRBD1 (6 bases). The CDR3 has 17 residues. Trimming pared 4 bases from V and 4 bases from J, leaving 23 bases between. Germline V lookup: CDR1 SGHNT, CDR2 YYREEE (reference sequence). The CDR3 loop is CASSQVGTMNGRYGYTF. As DNA, the CDR3 is TGTGCCAGCAGCCAAGTTGGGACAATGAACGGACGCTATGGCTACACCTTC.

This clonotype turned up a few times. The CDR3 DNA reads as TGTGCCAGCAGCTTTATGAACACTGAAGCTTTCTTT. It specifies CASSFMNTEAFF. The chain combines TRBV7-2 with TRBJ1-1; D is ambiguous. The CDR3 runs 12 residues. Trimming cost V 3 bases and J 0 bases, with 2 bases left between them. Germline-derived CDR1 and CDR2 are SGHTA and FQGNSA.

As concerns this clonotype: Germline is not matched at one junction end, which may reflect a read error. V gene TRBV2 combines with J gene TRBJ1-5, with 8 bases that match TRBD1. CDR1 SNHLY and CDR2 FYNNEI come from the germline V gene. The CDR3 contains 15 residues. CDR3 protein: CASTRDRSGKQPQHF. CDR3 sequence (DNA): TGTGCCAGCACCAGGGACAGGTCGGGCAAGCAGCCCCAGCATTTT.

The chain combines TRBV7-3 with TRBJ2-6; 11 bases are shared with TRBD1. CDR3 length: 18 amino acids. CDR1 is SGHTA, CDR2 FQGTGA, per germline. J lost 1 base, V lost 3 bases, and 5 bases had no gene match. The CDR3 loop reads CASSFGQGAWSGANVLTF. The CDR3, as DNA: TGTGCCAGCAGCTTCGGACAGGGGGCATGGTCTGGGGCCAACGTCCTGACTTTC.

The chain joins TRBV30 to TRBJ1-3; no definite D call. The V and J ends lost 2 bases and 4 bases respectively, with 9 bases between them. This CDR3 spans 13 amino acids. Germline values: CDR1 GTSNPN, CDR2 SVGIG (reference sequence). The CDR3 nucleotides are TGTGCCTGGAGTTCAGTTCCCGGAAACACCATATATTTT. This sequence encodes CAWSSVPGNTIYF.

Sample share makes this clonotype medium-sized. The chain has TRBV7-2 and TRBJ1-5, with no clear D. The CDR3 runs to 11 residues. Looked up from germline, CDR1 is SGHTA and CDR2 is FQGNSA. The ends were cut back, 10 bases at V and 7 bases at J, with 11 bases in the middle. CDR3 sequence: CATGLDQPQHF. CDR3 in DNA: TGTGCCACCGGTTTGGACCAGCCCCAGCATTTT.

The chain links TRBV5-1 to TRBJ1-2, with unresolved D. CDR1 is SGHRS, CDR2 YFSETQ, per germline. Trimming pared 0 bases from V and 4 bases from J, leaving 10 bases between. This CDR3 has 14 amino acids. CDR3 region: CASSLAGESYGYTF. DNA for the CDR3: TGCGCCAGCAGCTTGGCGGGAGAAAGCTATGGCTACACCTTC.

This clonotype was observed a single time. J is TRBJ2-7 and V is TRBV20-1; 11 nucleotides line up with TRBD2. V was clipped by 5 bases and J by 4 bases; unmatched bases: 7. Germline values: CDR1 DFQATT, CDR2 SNEGSKA (reference sequence). This CDR3 has 14 amino acids. CDR3 sequence: CSAAHSGGAYEQYF. In DNA form, the CDR3 reads TGCAGTGCTGCTCATAGCGGGGGGGCGTACGAGCAGTACTTC.

V and J are TRBV6-1 and TRBJ2-7; 9 nucleotides align to TRBD1. The trim removed 1 base at V and 3 bases at J, leaving 7 bases unmatched. The germline V gene has CDR1 MNHNS and CDR2 SASEGT. The CDR3 is 16 amino acids. CDR3 loop: CASSEDRGQGYYEQYF. Here the CDR3 DNA reads TGTGCCAGCAGTGAAGATAGGGGACAGGGTTACTACGAGCAGTACTTC.

The chain uses TRBV7-2 and TRBJ1-5; D ambiguous. This CDR3 comprises 12 residues. Germline-derived CDR1 and CDR2 are SGHTA and FQGNSA. The V end was cut by 0 bases, the J end by 9 bases, with 6 bases between. The CDR3 reads CASSLARGPQHF. For the CDR3, the DNA is TGTGCCAGCAGCTTAGCGCGGGGGCCCCAGCATTTT.

The chain links TRBV6-1 to TRBJ1-5; D perhaps matches TRBD1 (5 bases). The V gene's germline CDR1 is MNHNS and CDR2 SASEGT. The CDR3 is 15 residues long. Trimming left V 7 bases short and J 5 bases short, with 18 bases between. The CDR3 sequence is CASTGSWQGDQPQHF. CDR3 coding DNA: TGTGCCAGCACGGGATCTTGGCAGGGCGATCAGCCCCAGCATTTT.

The chain couples TRBV6-7 to TRBJ1-1; a weak D match, TRBD1 (5 bases). TRBV6-7 belongs to the ORF category, with a function that is uncertain. This CDR3 has 15 amino acids. Trimming removed 5 bases at V and 0 bases at J, with 13 bases between. The CDR3, as DNA: TGTGCCAGCAGTGGGGGAGGAGCCCTGAACACTGAAGCTTTCTTT. This translates into CASSGGGALNTEAFF.

This clonotype turned up a few times. V usage is TRBV2 and J usage is TRBJ2-5; D might be TRBD1 (5 bases). CDR3 size: 14 residues. Germline CDR1 is SNHLY and CDR2 is FYNNEI. V dropped 4 bases and J dropped 2 bases, with 11 bases sitting between them. The CDR3 DNA is TGTGCCAGCAGTGTGGTCCGGACACAAGAGACCCAGTACTTC. Encoded protein: CASSVVRTQETQYF. Combining the CDR3 with reference TRBV2 and TRBJ2-5 gives the whole variable domain EPEVTQTPSHQVTQMGQEVILRCVPISNHLYFYWYRQILGQKVEFLVSFYNNEISEKSEIFDDQFSVERPDGSNFTLKIRSTKLEDSAMYFCASSVVRTQETQYFGPGTRLLVL.

The chain links TRBV2 to TRBJ2-3; D not certain. The CDR3 sequence is 16 residues long. Germline-derived CDR1 and CDR2 are SNHLY and FYNNEI. Trimming left V 6 bases short and J 0 bases short, with 16 bases between. In DNA form, the CDR3 reads TGTGCCAGCAGCCGCAGCGACTTGTCTAGCACAGATACGCAGTATTTT. Its protein is CASSRSDLSSTDTQYF.

There are a few counts of this clonotype. This sequence joins TRBV19 and TRBJ1-3; 7 positions match TRBD1. In germline, CDR1 is LNHDA, CDR2 SQIVND (reference sequence). The junction had 4 bases not matched to a gene; V was cut back by 1 base and J by 4 bases. The CDR3 covers 15 residues. The CDR3 spells CASSIAKDRGNTIYF. Here the CDR3 DNA reads TGTGCCAGTAGTATAGCAAAGGACAGGGGAAACACCATATATTTT.

The chain links TRBV20-1 to TRBJ1-1; perhaps TRBD1 as D (5 bases). Germline CDR1 reads DFQATT; CDR2 reads SNEGSKA (reference sequence). The CDR3 is 16 residues long. The ends were cut back, 1 base at V and 0 bases at J, with 15 bases in the middle. CDR3 loop: CSARARDFLMNTEAFF. The CDR3 coding sequence is TGCAGTGCTAGAGCAAGGGACTTTTTGATGAACACTGAAGCTTTCTTT.